Each of the 20 T cell receptor beta chains below was sequenced from the same sample in a study of blood T cell repertoires in COVID-19. Repertoires were generated with immunoSEQ multiplex PCR, while TCRdb's copy carries only in-frame clones and drops some. The repertoire holds about 290,000 clones, with around four fifths as singletons. The source material was peripheral blood. These TCRs come from a woman in her 50s with active or convalescent COVID-19.

The table lists this clone with a count of one. The J gene is TRBJ1-3, the V gene TRBV28, with 8 bases lining up with TRBD1. The CDR3 sequence is 12 residues long. Losses at the gene ends were 8 bases for V and 5 bases for J; bases not matched to a gene: 2. Germline V lookup: CDR1 MDHEN, CDR2 SYDVKM. CDR3 region: CASRTGRNTIYF. CDR3 nucleotides: TGTGCCAGCCGGACAGGGAGAAACACCATATATTTT.

The chain combines TRBV18 with TRBJ1-5; possibly TRBD1 for D (5 bases). Trimming took off 2 bases at V and 4 bases at J, with 9 bases between the two ends. Germline CDR1 KGHSH, CDR2 LQKENI. The CDR3 is 14 amino acids. The chain's CDR3 is CASSPTQENQPQHF. DNA for the CDR3: TGTGCCAGCTCACCAACACAGGAAAATCAGCCCCAGCATTTT.

The chain employs TRBV19 and TRBJ2-2; 8 bases fit TRBD1. The CDR3 totals 12 residues. Trimming removed 5 bases from V and 9 bases from J; junction bases left unmatched: 2. CDR1 and CDR2 (germline): LNHDA, SQIVND (reference sequence). CDR3 in amino acids: CASSWTGRELFF. The CDR3 region has the DNA TGTGCCAGTAGTTGGACAGGGAGGGAGCTGTTTTTT.

V and J are TRBV10-3 and TRBJ2-5, with a possible D match to TRBD1 (5 bases). This CDR3 region has 13 residues. CDR1 and CDR2 from the germline V gene are ENHRY and SYGVKD. V shed 6 bases and J shed 5 bases, with 13 bases lying between them. This CDR3 reads CAIRSGLWETQYF. The CDR3 DNA sequence: TGTGCCATCAGATCAGGGCTGTGGGAGACCCAGTACTTC.

The V gene is TRBV9, the J gene TRBJ2-2, with D maybe TRBD2 (6 bases). The CDR3 is 19 residues long. The germline V gene encodes CDR1 SGDLS and CDR2 YYNGEE. V lost 4 bases, J lost 4 bases, and 26 bases lay in between. CDR3 bases: TGTGCCAGCAGCCCGGCGGGGTGGGACTCCCGCTCCCGCACCGGGGAGCTGTTTTTT. Its translation: CASSPAGWDSRSRTGELFF. The whole variable domain, remainder taken from reference TRBV9 and TRBJ2-2, is DSGVTQTPKHLITATGQRVTLRCSPRSGDLSVYWYQQSLDQGLQFLIQYYNGEERAKGNILERFSAQQFPDLHSELNLSSLELGDSALYFCASSPAGWDSRSRTGELFFGEGSRLTVL.

This clone was seen only a few times. The genes are TRBV6-5 and TRBJ2-7; 8 positions match TRBD2. The V and J ends lost 6 bases and 2 bases, in that order; junction bases with no gene match: 9. Per germline, CDR1 MNHEY and CDR2 SVGAGI. The CDR3 length is 15 residues. CDR3 amino acids: CASRTSAYFAYEQYF. DNA for the CDR3: TGTGCCAGCAGGACTAGCGCCTATTTCGCCTACGAGCAGTACTTC.

V gene TRBV2 combines with J gene TRBJ1-5; the D is unclear. The germline V gene encodes CDR1 SNHLY and CDR2 FYNNEI. Trimming stripped 1 base from V and 2 bases from J, with 9 bases between. CDR3 length: 15 amino acids. The CDR3 here is CASSEGGFGNQPQHF. CDR3 coding DNA: TGTGCCAGCAGTGAAGGAGGTTTCGGCAATCAGCCCCAGCATTTT.

Concerning this clone itself: The junction shows a germline mismatch at one end, possibly a read error. The V and J genes are TRBV7-7 and TRBJ2-1; 10 nucleotides line up with TRBD2. This CDR3 has 16 residues. Per the germline V gene, CDR1 is SSHAT and CDR2 is FNYEAQ (reference sequence). DNA of the CDR3: TGTGCTAGCAGCCCGGGGACTAGCGTTGCCTACAATGAGCAGTTCTTC. Translating it yields CASSPGTSVAYNEQFF.

The chain is built from TRBV20-1 and TRBJ1-4; D is perhaps TRBD1 (5 bases). V lost 3 bases to trimming and J lost 4 bases, with 18 bases between them. The germline CDR1 and CDR2 sequences are DFQATT and SNEGSKA (reference sequence). The CDR3 spans 16 residues. For the CDR3, the DNA is TGCAGTGCTAGTGCAGCACAGGCTCCCTATAATGAAAAACTGTTTTTT. Encoded protein: CSASAAQAPYNEKLFF.

V usage is TRBV9 and J usage is TRBJ2-1; 10 bases line up with TRBD2. The V and J ends lost 0 bases and 2 bases, in that order; junction bases with no gene match: 8. Per germline, CDR1 SGDLS and CDR2 YYNGEE. CDR3 length equals 18 residues. CDR3 nucleotides: TGTGCCAGCAGCGTAGCTCAACGAGCGGGAGGGACCTACAATGAGCAGTTCTTC. Residues: CASSVAQRAGGTYNEQFF.

The chain couples TRBV10-3 to TRBJ1-5; 10 positions match TRBD1. Losses at the gene ends were 0 bases for V and 4 bases for J; bases not matched to a gene: 12. The CDR3 is made up of 19 amino acids. Germline lookup yields CDR1 ENHRY and CDR2 SYGVKD. The chain's CDR3 is CAISESISGTGASNQPQHF. CDR3 sequence (DNA): TGTGCCATCAGTGAGTCGATCTCCGGGACAGGGGCGTCGAATCAGCCCCAGCATTTT.

The count of this clone is one. CDR3 sequence: CASSPGTAAVETQYF. The CDR3 DNA reads as TGCGCCAGCAGCCCTGGGACTGCGGCCGTAGAGACCCAGTACTTC. The gene calls are TRBV5-1 and TRBJ2-5, with D possibly matching TRBD2 (6 bases). Germline loops: CDR1 SGHRS, CDR2 YFSETQ. Trimming stripped 4 bases from V and 4 bases from J, with 17 bases between. This CDR3 spans 15 amino acids. The full variable domain, rest sourced from reference TRBV5-1 and TRBJ2-5, is KAGVTQTPRYLIKTRGQQVTLSCSPISGHRSVSWYQQTPGQGLQFLFEYFSETQRNKGNFPGRFSGRQFSNSRSEMNVSTLELGDSALYLCASSPGTAAVETQYFGPGTRLLVL.

The V and J genes are TRBV11-2 and TRBJ1-3; a possible D gene is TRBD1 (6 bases). Germline CDR1 is SGHAT and CDR2 is FQNNGV. The CDR3 is 15 amino acids. Trimming removed 3 bases from V and 7 bases from J, with 16 bases in between. CDR3 bases: TGTGCCAGCAGCTTGGGACAAACCCTAGTTAACACCATATATTTT. Encoded protein: CASSLGQTLVNTIYF. The full variable domain, completed using reference TRBV11-2 and TRBJ1-3, is EAGVAQSPRYKIIEKRQSVAFWCNPISGHATLYWYQQILGQGPKLLIQFQNNGVVDDSQLPKDRFSAERLKGVDSTLKIQPAKLEDSAVYLCASSLGQTLVNTIYFGEGSWLTVV.

The chain carries TRBV19 and TRBJ1-1, with a possible D match to TRBD1 (5 bases). This CDR3 has 14 residues. In germline, CDR1 is LNHDA, CDR2 SQIVND (reference sequence). The V gene lost 3 bases and the J gene lost 4 bases, with 12 bases spanning the gap. In nucleotides, the CDR3 is TGTGCCAGTAGTATTATGGGTACAGGCACTGAAGCTTTCTTT. The encoded protein is CASSIMGTGTEAFF.

The chain uses TRBV28 and TRBJ1-1; D call uncertain. The V end lost 5 bases, the J end lost 3 bases, and 16 bases lay between the germline ends. This CDR3 comprises 15 residues. From germline, CDR1 is MDHEN and CDR2 SYDVKM. The CDR3 loop is CASSPPQLPHTEAFF. Here the CDR3 DNA reads TGTGCCAGCAGTCCACCACAGCTCCCCCACACTGAAGCTTTCTTT.

The rearrangement uses TRBV19 and TRBJ1-5; D may be TRBD1 (6 bases). This CDR3 has 15 amino acids. Germline-derived CDR1 and CDR2 are LNHDA and SQIVND (reference sequence). The V and J ends lost 4 bases and 5 bases respectively, with 15 bases between them. The CDR3 protein is CASSNAGRGDQPQHF. CDR3 sequence (DNA): TGTGCCAGTAGTAATGCCGGGAGGGGGGATCAGCCCCAGCATTTT.

The chain carries TRBV6-2 or TRBV6-3 and TRBJ2-1; possible D gene TRBD2, 5 bases. The V end lost 2 bases, the J end lost 9 bases, and 11 bases lay between the germline ends. This CDR3 has 13 residues. Per the germline V gene, CDR1 is MNHEY and CDR2 is SVGEGT. This CDR3 is CASSYTTRSEQFF. As DNA, the CDR3 is TGTGCCAGCAGTTACACTACTAGGAGTGAGCAGTTCTTC.

The chain combines TRBV7-6 with TRBJ2-3; tentatively, D is TRBD2 (6 bases). The CDR3 extends over 17 amino acids. The germline V gene has CDR1 SGHVS and CDR2 FNYEAQ. V lost 5 bases, J lost 2 bases, and 20 bases lay in between. CDR3 bases: TGTGCCAGCAGCACATTGATAGCGGCGCTCACCACAGATACGCAGTATTTT. Protein: CASSTLIAALTTDTQYF.

The gene calls are TRBV6-1 and TRBJ2-1, with 8 bases fitting TRBD2. The CDR3 has 16 residues. V dropped 4 bases and J dropped 6; count of bases not matched to a gene: 11. The germline V gene encodes CDR1 MNHNS and CDR2 SASEGT. The DNA for the CDR3 is TGTGCCAGCAGTGGAACAGCGGGAGTATGGACCAATGAGCAGTTCTTC. Translating gives CASSGTAGVWTNEQFF.

The V call is TRBV6-5, the J call TRBJ2-4, with D possibly TRBD2 on 6 matching bases. The CDR3 is 14 amino acids. CDR1 is MNHEY, CDR2 SVGAGI, per germline. V dropped 2 bases and J dropped 7 bases, with 12 bases sitting between them. The DNA of the CDR3 is TGTGCCAGCAGTTACCGCCCTCGGGGGAACATTCAGTACTTC. As protein: CASSYRPRGNIQYF.